The present TCR beta chain was sequenced within a study of blood T cell repertoires in COVID-19. As originally analysed: Amplification of reference gene primers was used by the study to estimate nucleated cell counts. Produced via immunoSEQ multiplex PCR; TCRdb's table is partial and in-frame only. V and J calls and clone size are those listed in that table; D and trimming were worked out from the DNA. The sample consists of 200,000 to 250,000 clones, approximately 87% of them appearing once. Germline V lookup: CDR1 MGHDK, CDR2 SYGVNS. The V gene end was trimmed by 6 bases and the J gene end by 6 bases; junction bases not matched to a gene: 7. This CDR3 contains 15 residues.

Specimen: peripheral blood. The J gene is TRBJ1-5, the V gene TRBV25-1; TRBD1 matches at 11 bases. This TCR derives from a woman between 45 and 65 years old with acute or convalescent COVID-19. The CDR3 DNA reads as TGTGCCAGCAGGTCAGGACAGGGGGCTTTTCAGCCCCAGCATTTT. This gives the protein CASRSGQGAFQPQHF.